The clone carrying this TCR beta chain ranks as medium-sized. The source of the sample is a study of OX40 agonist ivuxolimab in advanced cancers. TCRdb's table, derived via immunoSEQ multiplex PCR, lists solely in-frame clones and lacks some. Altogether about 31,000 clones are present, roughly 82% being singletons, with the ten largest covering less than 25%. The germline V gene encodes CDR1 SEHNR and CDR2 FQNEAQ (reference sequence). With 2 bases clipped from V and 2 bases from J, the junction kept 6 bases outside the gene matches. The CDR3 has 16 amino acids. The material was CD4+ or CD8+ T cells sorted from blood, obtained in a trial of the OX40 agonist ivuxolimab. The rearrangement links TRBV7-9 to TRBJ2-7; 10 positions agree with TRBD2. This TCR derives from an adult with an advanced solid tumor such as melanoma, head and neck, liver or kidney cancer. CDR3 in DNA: TGTGCCAGCAGCTTACTTAGCGGGGGGCTTCCCTACGAGCAGTACTTC. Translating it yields CASSLLSGGLPYEQYF.